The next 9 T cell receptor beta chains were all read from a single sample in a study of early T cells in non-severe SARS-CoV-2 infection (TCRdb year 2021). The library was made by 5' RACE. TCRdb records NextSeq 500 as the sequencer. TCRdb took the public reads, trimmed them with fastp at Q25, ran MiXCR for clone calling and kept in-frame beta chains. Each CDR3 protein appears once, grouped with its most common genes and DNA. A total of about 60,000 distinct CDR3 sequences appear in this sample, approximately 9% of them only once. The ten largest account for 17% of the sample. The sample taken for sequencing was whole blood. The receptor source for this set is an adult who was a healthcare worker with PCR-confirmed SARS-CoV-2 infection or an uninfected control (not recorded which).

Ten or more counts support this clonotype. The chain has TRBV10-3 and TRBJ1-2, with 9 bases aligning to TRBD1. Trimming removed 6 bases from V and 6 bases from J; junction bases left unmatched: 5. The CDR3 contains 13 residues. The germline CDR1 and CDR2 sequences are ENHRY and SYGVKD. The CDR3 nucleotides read TGTGCCATCAGGGGACAGGGATTCGATGGCTACACCTTC. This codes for CAIRGQGFDGYTF.

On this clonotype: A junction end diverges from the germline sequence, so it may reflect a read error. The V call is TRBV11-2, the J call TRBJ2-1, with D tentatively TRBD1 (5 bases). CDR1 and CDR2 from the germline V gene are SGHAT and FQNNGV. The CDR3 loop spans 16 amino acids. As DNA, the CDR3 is TGCGCCAGCAGCTCGATCAGGGTTAGCTCCTACAATGAGCAGTTCTTC. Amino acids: CASSSIRVSSYNEQFF.

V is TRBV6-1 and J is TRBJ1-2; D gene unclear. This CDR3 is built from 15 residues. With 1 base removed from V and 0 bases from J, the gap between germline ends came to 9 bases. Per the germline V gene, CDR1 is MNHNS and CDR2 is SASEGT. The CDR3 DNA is TGTGCCAGCAGTGAAGGGGCGGGAGCTAACTATGGCTACACCTTC. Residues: CASSEGAGANYGYTF.

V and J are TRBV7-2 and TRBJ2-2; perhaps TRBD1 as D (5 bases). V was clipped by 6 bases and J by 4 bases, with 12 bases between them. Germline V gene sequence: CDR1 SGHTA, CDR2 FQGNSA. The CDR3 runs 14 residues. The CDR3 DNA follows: TGTGCCAGCAGGGAGCAGGGTATCACCGGGGAGCTGTTTTTT. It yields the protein CASREQGITGELFF.

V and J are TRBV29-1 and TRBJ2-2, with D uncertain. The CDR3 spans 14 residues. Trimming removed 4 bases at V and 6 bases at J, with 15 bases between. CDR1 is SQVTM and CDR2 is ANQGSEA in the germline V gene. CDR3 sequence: CSVVFSVKAGELFF. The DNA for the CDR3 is TGCAGCGTTGTCTTCTCAGTCAAAGCCGGGGAGCTGTTTTTT.

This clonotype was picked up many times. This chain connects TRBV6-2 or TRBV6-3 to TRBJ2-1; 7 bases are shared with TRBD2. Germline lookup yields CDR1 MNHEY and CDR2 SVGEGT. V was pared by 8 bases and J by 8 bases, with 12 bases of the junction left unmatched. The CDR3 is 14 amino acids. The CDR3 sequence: CASSKRGLPHEQFF. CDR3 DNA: TGTGCCAGCTCCAAGCGGGGATTACCCCATGAGCAGTTCTTC.

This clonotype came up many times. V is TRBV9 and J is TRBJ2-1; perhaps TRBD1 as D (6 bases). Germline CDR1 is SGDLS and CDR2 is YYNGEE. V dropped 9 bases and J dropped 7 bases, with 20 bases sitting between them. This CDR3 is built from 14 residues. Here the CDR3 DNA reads TGTGCCACCTCCAAGACAGGAAGTGGGAATGAGCAGTTCTTC. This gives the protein CATSKTGSGNEQFF. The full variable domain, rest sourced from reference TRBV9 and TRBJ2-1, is DSGVTQTPKHLITATGQRVTLRCSPRSGDLSVYWYQQSLDQGLQFLIQYYNGEERAKGNILERFSAQQFPDLHSELNLSSLELGDSALYFCATSKTGSGNEQFFGPGTRLTVL.

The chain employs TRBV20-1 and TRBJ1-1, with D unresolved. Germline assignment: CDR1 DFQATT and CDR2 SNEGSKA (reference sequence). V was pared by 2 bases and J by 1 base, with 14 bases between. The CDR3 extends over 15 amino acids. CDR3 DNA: TGCAGTGCTAGACTCTTCATCGACAAGAACACTGAAGCTTTCTTT. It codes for CSARLFIDKNTEAFF.

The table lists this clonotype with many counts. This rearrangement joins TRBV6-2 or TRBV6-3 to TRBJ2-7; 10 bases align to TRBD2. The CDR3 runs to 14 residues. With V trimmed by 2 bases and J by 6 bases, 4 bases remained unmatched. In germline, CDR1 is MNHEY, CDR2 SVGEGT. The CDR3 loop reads CASSYVGLATEQYF. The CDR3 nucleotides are TGTGCCAGCAGTTACGTGGGACTAGCGACCGAGCAGTACTTC.